This T cell receptor beta chain was sequenced in a study of cytomegalovirus exposure and HLA in healthy donors. Regarding the study as a whole: Investigators reported fewer than 200 TCR beta chains as tied to cytomegalovirus. Among the most significant clusters, several appeared linked to common viral pathogens in a later analysis.

V dropped 8 bases and J dropped 3; count of bases not matched to a gene: 4. The CDR3 runs 13 residues. Germline CDR1 is MDHEN and CDR2 is SYDVKM. A word on this clone: Its antigen is still unknown.

PCR amplification relied on 60 Vbeta primers (plus 13 Jbeta primers). The data were produced by immunoSEQ multiplex PCR, yet TCRdb's version contains in-frame clones alone and is incomplete. The sample comprises under 200,000 clones, about 80% of which are singletons, and around 0.46% rests with the top ten. The sequencing sample was made of PBMCs. The TCR comes from a woman aged 45-60 years in good health and CMV-seronegative. The rearrangement joins TRBV28 to TRBJ2-7, with 10 bases aligning to TRBD1. The CDR3 coding sequence is TGTGCCAGCGACAGGGGGCGGTTCTACGAGCAGTACTTC. Translation gives CASDRGRFYEQYF.